What follows are 9 T cell receptor beta chains derived from one specimen sequenced in a study of STAT3 mutations in large granular lymphocyte leukemia. Clones were sequenced by immunoSEQ multiplex PCR, and TCRdb holds only the in-frame ones, with some missing. The sample consists of about 42,000 clones, roughly 77% of them appearing once. No antigen has been identified for these receptors. General study points: Every T-LGLL patient had at least one immunodominant TCRbeta clonotype.

Sequencing input: PBMCs. The receptors were gathered from a human donor with T large granular lymphocyte leukemia. Some clones in this sample may be carry-over from other donors' samples.

V usage is TRBV11-3 and J usage is TRBJ1-2; weak D call: TRBD1 (5 bases). Trimming shortened V by 5 bases and J by 1 base, and 14 bases separated the two germline ends. The CDR3 has 15 residues. CDR1 is SGHNT, CDR2 YENEEA, per germline. CDR3 amino acids: CASSQSRGVNYGYTF. In DNA, the CDR3 is TGTGCCAGCAGCCAGTCCCGGGGGGTTAACTATGGCTACACCTTC.

The chain recombines TRBV7-2 with TRBJ2-5; no firm D call. The CDR3 totals 12 residues. V was trimmed by 3 bases and J by 2 bases, leaving 4 bases between them. Germline-derived CDR1 and CDR2 are SGHTA and FQGNSA. CDR3 DNA: TGTGCCAGCAGCTTGGGGCAAGAGACCCAGTACTTC. Translated: CASSLGQETQYF. The whole variable domain, remainder taken from reference TRBV7-2 and TRBJ2-5, is GAGVSQSPSNKVTEKGKDVELRCDPISGHTALYWYRQSLGQGLEFLIYFQGNSAPDKSGLPSDRFSAERTGGSVSTLTIQRTQQEDSAVYLCASSLGQETQYFGPGTRLLVL.

The DNA of the CDR3 is TGTGCCAGCAGGCTAGAAGGTCCTGGTACGCAGTATTTT. It specifies CASRLEGPGTQYF. This chain uses TRBV28 with TRBJ2-3; D remains unclear. Looked up from germline, CDR1 is MDHEN and CDR2 is SYDVKM. Between the trimmed V and J ends, which lost 6 bases and 8 bases, there was a span of 15 bases. This CDR3 has 13 amino acids.

This clone appeared a single time. This chain uses TRBV7-9 with TRBJ2-5; D gene ambiguous. CDR3 size: 15 residues. The V gene lost 5 bases and the J gene lost 1 base, with 14 bases spanning the gap. Germline lookup yields CDR1 SEHNR and CDR2 FQNEAQ (reference sequence). CDR3 in amino acids: CASSVVGWRQETQYF. The CDR3 DNA reads TGTGCCAGCAGCGTCGTAGGTTGGCGCCAAGAGACCCAGTACTTC.

This clone has more than one count but fewer than ten. This chain uses TRBV2 with TRBJ1-6; 9 nucleotides agree with TRBD1. The ends lost 7 bases at V and 3 bases at J; junction bases unmatched: 4. The CDR3 totals 15 residues. Looked up from germline, CDR1 is SNHLY and CDR2 is FYNNEI. The CDR3 DNA reads as TGTGCCAGCAAAGGGACAGGGAGCTATAATTCACCCCTCCACTTT. This sequence encodes CASKGTGSYNSPLHF.

This chain links TRBV4-3 with TRBJ2-2; 9 nucleotides align to TRBD2. This CDR3 region has 17 residues. From germline, CDR1 is LGHNA and CDR2 YSLEER. V shed 4 bases, J shed 4 bases, and the junction held 10 bases outside the gene matches. Here the CDR3 DNA reads TGCGCCAGCAGCCCACGGTCTAGCGGGGAGGCCACCGGGGAGCTGTTTTTT. As protein: CASSPRSSGEATGELFF.

This chain connects TRBV27 to TRBJ1-5, with a tentative D call TRBD1 (5 bases). The CDR3 sequence is 13 residues long. Looked up from germline, CDR1 is MNHEY and CDR2 is SMNVEV (reference sequence). V lost 8 bases, J lost 2 bases, and 10 bases lay in between. CDR3 sequence reads: CASRGSGNQPQHF. Here the CDR3 DNA reads TGTGCCAGCCGGGGCAGCGGCAATCAGCCCCAGCATTTT.

V gene TRBV28 combines with J gene TRBJ1-6, with 9 positions matching TRBD1. From germline, CDR1 is MDHEN and CDR2 SYDVKM. The trim removed 10 bases at V and 8 bases at J, leaving 6 bases unmatched. This CDR3 is built from 13 residues. The CDR3 region is CATGTGLDSPLHF. The CDR3 DNA sequence: TGTGCCACCGGGACAGGGTTAGATTCACCCCTCCACTTT.

J is TRBJ2-6 and V is TRBV7-6; D is ambiguous. CDR1 is SGHVS and CDR2 is FNYEAQ in the germline V gene. The CDR3 extends over 14 amino acids. Trimming cost V 4 bases and J 2 bases, with 6 bases left between them. In DNA form, the CDR3 reads TGTGCCAGCAGCTATACTGCTGGGGCCAACGTCCTGACTTTC. Its protein is CASSYTAGANVLTF.